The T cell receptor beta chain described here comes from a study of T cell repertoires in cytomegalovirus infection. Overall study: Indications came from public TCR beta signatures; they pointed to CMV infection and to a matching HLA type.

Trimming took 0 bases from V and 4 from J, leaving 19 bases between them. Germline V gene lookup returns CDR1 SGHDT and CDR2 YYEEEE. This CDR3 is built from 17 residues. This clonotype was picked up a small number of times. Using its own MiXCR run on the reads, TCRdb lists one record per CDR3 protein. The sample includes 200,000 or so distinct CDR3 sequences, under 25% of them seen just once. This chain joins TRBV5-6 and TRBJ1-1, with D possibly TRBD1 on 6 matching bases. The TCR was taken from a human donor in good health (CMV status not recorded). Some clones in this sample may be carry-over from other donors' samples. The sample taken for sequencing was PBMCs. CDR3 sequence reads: CASSLVAGTLSTTEAFF. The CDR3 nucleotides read TGTGCCAGCAGCTTGGTTGCAGGGACACTAAGTACCACTGAAGCTTTCTTT.